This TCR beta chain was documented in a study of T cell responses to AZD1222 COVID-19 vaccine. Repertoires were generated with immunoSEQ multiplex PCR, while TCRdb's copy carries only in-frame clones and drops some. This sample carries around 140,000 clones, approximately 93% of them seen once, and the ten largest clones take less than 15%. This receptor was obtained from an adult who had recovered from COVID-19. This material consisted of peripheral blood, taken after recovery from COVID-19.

CDR3 sequence: CASSYMSLGGELFF. CDR3 DNA: TGTGCCAGCAGTTACATGTCTCTTGGGGGGGAGCTGTTTTTT. The rearrangement joins TRBV6-5 to TRBJ2-2; D not certain. From germline, CDR1 is MNHEY and CDR2 SVGAGI. V was trimmed by 2 bases and J by 8 bases, leaving 12 bases between them. CDR3 length equals 14 residues.